Presented here are 5 T cell receptor beta chains from one specimen sequenced in a study of blood T cell repertoires in COVID-19. The protocol was immunoSEQ multiplex PCR, while the TCRdb copy is restricted to in-frame clones and leaves out a portion. This sample has 270,000 or so clones, with 85% to 90% found just once. Sequenced input: peripheral blood. Receptor source: a woman between 40 and 50 years old who had recovered from COVID-19.

CDR3 sequence reads: CASSVDGTSGNTGELFF. CDR3 in DNA: TGTGCCAGCAGCGTAGATGGGACTAGCGGGAACACCGGGGAGCTGTTTTTT. The chain links TRBV9 to TRBJ2-2; 11 nucleotides match TRBD2. The CDR3 extends over 17 amino acids. CDR1 is SGDLS, CDR2 YYNGEE, per germline. Trimming cost V 0 bases and J 1 base; bases outside gene matches: 2.

V gene TRBV25-1 combines with J gene TRBJ2-3; D possibly corresponds to TRBD1 (5 bases). V was shortened by 6 bases and J by 3 bases, with 16 bases between the two germline ends. The CDR3 consists of 15 residues. CDR1 is MGHDK and CDR2 is SYGVNS in the germline V gene. CDR3 sequence (DNA): TGTGCCAGCAGGCCTCCAGGGCTCGTGACAGATACGCAGTATTTT. This translates into CASRPPGLVTDTQYF.

The chain links TRBV4-1 to TRBJ2-1, with D possibly TRBD2 on 6 matching bases. Germline V CDR1 and CDR2: MGHRA, YSYEKL. The CDR3 extends over 17 amino acids. V lost 1 base, J lost 0 bases, and 13 bases lay in between. The CDR3 loop is CASSQGDWKDSYNEQFF. The CDR3 nucleotides read TGCGCCAGCAGCCAAGGGGACTGGAAAGACTCCTACAATGAGCAGTTCTTC.

V usage is TRBV2 and J usage is TRBJ1-6; 10 bases map to TRBD1. The CDR3 consists of 13 residues. Germline CDR1 reads SNHLY; CDR2 reads FYNNEI. The V segment lost 9 bases and the J segment 7 bases; nucleotides outside the gene matches: 3. CDR3 DNA: TGTGCCAGGTCGGGACAGGGGAATTCACCCCTCCACTTT. Residues: CARSGQGNSPLHF. Supplemented by reference TRBV2 and TRBJ1-6, the full variable domain reads EPEVTQTPSHQVTQMGQEVILRCVPISNHLYFYWYRQILGQKVEFLVSFYNNEISEKSEIFDDQFSVERPDGSNFTLKIRSTKLEDSAMYFCARSGQGNSPLHFGNGTRLTVT.

The chain links TRBV15 to TRBJ2-2, with 8 bases identical to TRBD1. The germline V gene has CDR1 LNHNV and CDR2 YYDKDF (reference sequence). Trimming at V came to 3 bases and at J to 1 base, leaving 1 base not matched to a gene. The CDR3 runs 15 residues. Here the CDR3 reads CATSSGQGNTGELFF. CDR3 coding DNA: TGTGCCACCAGCAGTGGACAGGGGAACACCGGGGAGCTGTTTTTT.